This paragraph reports one TCR beta chain. Antigen specificity is unknown. It may be a read error: a sequence one base away is much more abundant. This specimen comes from a study of T cell repertoires in cytomegalovirus infection. The overall study: Both CMV infection and a matching HLA type were indicated by public TCR beta signatures. Whole-study findings and limits: Ex vivo, HLA-C-restricted CMV-specific TCR beta clonotypes prevailed over the rest of the response.

The germline V gene has CDR1 SGHTA and CDR2 FQGNSA. The V end was cut by 10 bases, the J end by 1 base, with 13 bases between. The CDR3 has 14 residues. Via MiXCR, TCRdb re-called the reads, giving one row per CDR3 protein. The sample records 700,000 to 950,000 distinct CDR3 sequences, less than 35% being singletons. The chain links TRBV7-2 to TRBJ2-2, with D perhaps assigned TRBD1 or TRBD2 (5 bases each). The receptor was derived from a human donor in good health (CMV status not recorded). Some clones in this sample may be carry-over from other donors' samples. The sample was cultured CD8+ T cells from PBMCs, taken from culture after CMV antigen stimulation. The CDR3 coding sequence is TGTACCACCCTTGATGGGGGGAACACCGGGGAGCTGTTTTTT. It specifies CTTLDGGNTGELFF.